This T cell receptor (beta chain) was found in a study of blood T cells in healthy people across ages. Together with a sample-barcoded 5' primer, a J-beta primer mix was included in a second PCR lasting roughly 6 to 12 cycles. TCRdb re-analysed the 5' RACE reads in MiXCR, keeping a single row per CDR3 protein. The top ten hold 45% to 60% of the sample, which has 380,000 or so distinct CDR3 sequences, more than 45% seen once. Peripheral blood from each donor was collected in a volume of roughly 9.2 milliliters. Material: blood. The receptor's source is a man in his sixties in good health.

The CDR3 DNA reads TGTGCCAGCAGTGAAGCACGTACAGATACGCAGTATTTT. Amino acids: CASSEARTDTQYF. The chain carries TRBV6-1 and TRBJ2-3; D gene uncertain. With 0 bases removed from V and 3 bases from J, the gap between germline ends came to 4 bases. The germline CDR1 and CDR2 sequences are MNHNS and SASEGT. The CDR3 has 13 amino acids.